This T cell receptor (beta chain) was observed in a study of cytomegalovirus exposure and HLA in healthy donors. PCR primers comprised 60 Vbeta and 13 Jbeta primers. Some clones are missing from TCRdb's copy, which holds only in-frame ones; the method was immunoSEQ multiplex PCR. The sample lists 150,000 or so clones; 60% to 80% were seen once. For this clone: Its antigen is as yet unknown.

Findings and limits, study-wide: The study listed 150 to 200 cytomegalovirus-associated TCR beta chains.

The CDR3 sequence is 14 residues long. Germline CDR1 MDHEN, CDR2 SYDVKM. The trim removed 6 bases at V and 7 bases at J, leaving 9 bases unmatched. Material for sequencing was PBMCs. This TCR came from a female donor in good health and CMV-seronegative. The V gene is TRBV28, the J gene TRBJ1-5; TRBD1 aligns across 7 bases. CDR3 protein: CASRQDRVGQPQHF. CDR3 coding DNA: TGTGCCAGCAGACAAGACAGGGTTGGGCAGCCCCAGCATTTT. The variable domain in full, with the rest retrieved from reference TRBV28 and TRBJ1-5, is DVKVTQSSRYLVKRTGEKVFLECVQDMDHENMFWYRQDPGLGLRLIYFSYDVKMKEKGDIPEGYSVSREKKERFSLILESASTNQTSMYLCASRQDRVGQPQHFGDGTRLSIL.